This passage covers 17 T cell receptor beta chains from one sample sequenced in a study of T-cell reconstitution after alpha-beta-depleted transplantation in children (dated by TCRdb to about 2016). The library was generated by PCR. The listed sequencing device is Illumina HiSeq 2500. TCR library preparation used molecular barcoding, with unique molecular identifiers applied to normalize quantification of the TCRbeta repertoire. TCRdb took the public reads, trimmed them with fastp at Q25, ran MiXCR for clone calling and kept in-frame beta chains. Each CDR3 protein appears once, grouped with its most common genes and DNA. The sample table lists a few hundred thousand distinct CDR3 sequences, about 17% of them with a count of one. Approximately 3% of the sample comes from the top ten. The input for sequencing was PBMCs from the stem cell graft donor, taken from the stem cell graft. The receptors here all came from a human donor who donated a stem cell graft to a child with acute lymphoblastic leukemia.

The chain is built from TRBV11-2 and TRBJ2-3; D is unresolved. This CDR3 is built from 15 residues. Germline loops: CDR1 SGHAT, CDR2 FQNNGV. V gave up 5 bases and J gave up 0 bases, with 12 bases separating them. CDR3 sequence reads: CASSANIFSTDTQYF. In DNA form, the CDR3 reads TGTGCCAGCAGCGCCAATATATTTAGCACAGATACGCAGTATTTT.

The V gene is TRBV3-1, the J gene TRBJ2-1, with D possibly being TRBD2 (6 bases). Between the trimmed V and J ends, which lost 4 bases and 4 bases, there was a span of 23 bases. Germline V gene data show CDR1 as LGHDT and CDR2 as YNNKEL (reference sequence). The CDR3 contains 18 residues. The CDR3 reads CASSPLGLGGIGYNEQFF. DNA of the CDR3: TGTGCCAGCAGCCCCTTAGGGTTGGGCGGGATCGGTTACAATGAGCAGTTCTTC.

The chain uses TRBV15 and TRBJ2-2; tentative D call: TRBD1 (5 bases). CDR1 LNHNV and CDR2 YYDKDF come from the germline V gene (reference sequence). The V gene lost 0 bases and the J gene lost 4 bases, with 9 bases spanning the gap. The CDR3 covers 15 residues. The CDR3 reads CATSRELTGTGELFF. The CDR3 DNA follows: TGTGCCACCAGCAGAGAACTTACAGGCACCGGGGAGCTGTTTTTT. The variable domain in full, with the rest retrieved from reference TRBV15 and TRBJ2-2, is DAMVIQNPRYQVTQFGKPVTLSCSQTLNHNVMYWYQQKSSQAPKLLFHYYDKDFNNEADTPDNFQSRRPNTSFCFLDIRSPGLGDTAMYLCATSRELTGTGELFFGEGSRLTVL.

V gene TRBV15 combines with J gene TRBJ2-7, with TRBD1 matching over 12 bases. Germline CDR1 LNHNV, CDR2 YYDKDF (reference sequence). The ends lost 3 bases at V and 7 bases at J; junction bases unmatched: 10. The CDR3 spans 16 residues. CDR3 nucleotides: TGTGCCACCAGCAGGATTCCGGGACAGGGGGCCGGGGAGCAGTACTTC. This sequence encodes CATSRIPGQGAGEQYF.

This clonotype was detected a few times. The chain uses TRBV15 and TRBJ2-3; TRBD1 might be the D (5 bases). Germline CDR1 reads LNHNV; CDR2 reads YYDKDF (reference sequence). V dropped 7 bases and J dropped 3 bases, with 11 bases sitting between them. This CDR3 region has 13 residues. The chain's CDR3 is CATTRDSTDTQYF. The CDR3, as DNA: TGTGCCACCACCCGCGACAGTACAGATACGCAGTATTTT. Full variable domain (missing parts from reference TRBV15 and TRBJ2-3): DAMVIQNPRYQVTQFGKPVTLSCSQTLNHNVMYWYQQKSSQAPKLLFHYYDKDFNNEADTPDNFQSRRPNTSFCFLDIRSPGLGDTAMYLCATTRDSTDTQYFGPGTRLTVL.

This clonotype showed up just a few times. V usage is TRBV7-6 and J usage is TRBJ1-2, with D unclear. Germline CDR1 and CDR2: SGHVS and FNYEAQ. The CDR3 is made up of 12 amino acids. V was cut by 4 bases and J by 9 bases, with 12 bases left in between. DNA of the CDR3: TGTGCCAGCAGCTCCCAAATATCTAGCTACACCTTC. It yields the protein CASSSQISSYTF.

This sequence joins TRBV2 and TRBJ2-1; a weak D match, TRBD2 (6 bases). The CDR3 covers 16 residues. Germline lookup yields CDR1 SNHLY and CDR2 FYNNEI. V was shortened by 0 bases and J by 2 bases, with 11 bases between the two germline ends. The CDR3 protein is CASSEARSGPYNEQFF. The CDR3 nucleotides are TGTGCCAGCAGTGAAGCGCGGAGCGGGCCCTACAATGAGCAGTTCTTC.

The chain has TRBV10-3 and TRBJ1-5, with TRBD1 matching 12 bases. CDR3 length: 16 amino acids. The germline V gene encodes CDR1 ENHRY and CDR2 SYGVKD. V lost 2 bases to trimming and J lost 7 bases; unmatched junction nucleotides: 6. The CDR3: CAISERSGTGGQPQHF. CDR3 sequence (DNA): TGTGCCATCAGTGAGAGATCCGGGACAGGGGGCCAGCCCCAGCATTTT.

This clonotype was picked up a small number of times. CDR3 residues: CASSQDLDHYF. CDR3 nucleotides: TGTGCCAGCAGCCAAGACCTAGACCACTACTTC. The chain carries TRBV4-2 and TRBJ2-7; unclear D gene. From germline, CDR1 is LGHNA and CDR2 YNFKEQ. V was trimmed by 0 bases and J by 13 bases, leaving 10 bases between them. The CDR3 covers 11 residues.

In its sample, this clonotype was seen once. Given a much more abundant clone one base away, this may be a read error. The chain is built from TRBV18 and TRBJ2-7; 8 positions agree with TRBD2. From germline, CDR1 is KGHSH and CDR2 LQKENI. CDR3 length: 13 residues. CDR3 DNA: TGTGCCATCTCACTAGCGGAGAATTACGAGCAGTACTTC. This gives the protein CAISLAENYEQYF.

The genes are TRBV20-1 and TRBJ1-3; D is unclear. The V end lost 1 base, the J end lost 3 bases, and 10 bases lay between the germline ends. The CDR3 covers 14 residues. Germline V gene data show CDR1 as DFQATT and CDR2 as SNEGSKA (reference sequence). In DNA form, the CDR3 reads TGCAGTGCTAGAGTGGAGCACCGTGGAAACACCATATATTTT. This encodes CSARVEHRGNTIYF.

This clonotype has only a few counts. The chain combines TRBV3-1 with TRBJ1-1; D possibly corresponds to TRBD1 (6 bases). The CDR3 sequence is 15 residues long. The V gene's germline CDR1 is LGHDT and CDR2 YNNKEL (reference sequence). V was trimmed by 4 bases and J by 1 base, leaving 13 bases between them. DNA of the CDR3: TGTGCCAGCAGCCTCACAGGGCCGGGGAACACTGAAGCTTTCTTT. Its protein is CASSLTGPGNTEAFF.

This clonotype has only a few counts. The chain carries TRBV5-1 and TRBJ2-7, with D perhaps TRBD1 (6 bases). Trimming shortened V by 0 bases and J by 3 bases, and 13 bases separated the two germline ends. CDR1 SGHRS and CDR2 YFSETQ come from the germline V gene. The CDR3 covers 15 residues. The CDR3 here is CASSLEYRAFYEQYF. CDR3 bases: TGCGCCAGCAGCTTGGAGTACAGGGCCTTCTACGAGCAGTACTTC. The full variable domain, completed using reference TRBV5-1 and TRBJ2-7, is KAGVTQTPRYLIKTRGQQVTLSCSPISGHRSVSWYQQTPGQGLQFLFEYFSETQRNKGNFPGRFSGRQFSNSRSEMNVSTLELGDSALYLCASSLEYRAFYEQYFGPGTRLTVT.

This chain joins TRBV2 and TRBJ1-1; 7 nucleotides match TRBD1. The CDR3 is 13 amino acids. V shed 6 bases, J shed 5 bases, and the junction held 6 bases outside the gene matches. The germline CDR1 and CDR2 sequences are SNHLY and FYNNEI. This CDR3 reads CASSAQGDTEAFF. In DNA form, the CDR3 reads TGTGCCAGCAGCGCCCAGGGGGATACTGAAGCTTTCTTT.

The table lists this clonotype with many counts. The V call is TRBV7-9, the J call TRBJ1-1, with a tentative D call TRBD1 (5 bases). CDR1 and CDR2 (germline): SEHNR, FQNEAQ (reference sequence). The CDR3 totals 14 residues. V lost 6 bases and J lost 1, with 12 bases in between. The chain's CDR3 is CASSLTQGNTEAFF. In nucleotides, the CDR3 is TGTGCCAGCAGTTTAACTCAGGGGAACACTGAAGCTTTCTTT. The full variable domain, completed using reference TRBV7-9 and TRBJ1-1, is DTGVSQNPRHKITKRGQNVTFRCDPISEHNRLYWYRQTLGQGPEFLTYFQNEAQLEKSRLLSDRFSAERPKGSFSTLEIQRTEQGDSAMYLCASSLTQGNTEAFFGQGTRLTVV.

V is TRBV7-9 and J is TRBJ2-3; 9 bases align to TRBD1. Germline CDR1 SEHNR, CDR2 FQNEAQ (reference sequence). The CDR3 runs to 15 residues. Trimming at V came to 5 bases and at J to 2 bases, leaving 5 bases not matched to a gene. CDR3: CASSPGTGTTDTQYF. CDR3 coding DNA: TGTGCCAGCAGCCCGGGGACAGGGACCACAGATACGCAGTATTTT.

The chain has TRBV5-1 and TRBJ2-7; D remains ambiguous. This CDR3 comprises 14 residues. From germline, CDR1 is SGHRS and CDR2 YFSETQ. The ends were cut back, 4 bases at V and 3 bases at J, with 14 bases in the middle. The CDR3 nucleotides are TGCGCCAGCAGCCACGTGGGCCCGATCTACGAGCAGTACTTC. This gives the protein CASSHVGPIYEQYF.